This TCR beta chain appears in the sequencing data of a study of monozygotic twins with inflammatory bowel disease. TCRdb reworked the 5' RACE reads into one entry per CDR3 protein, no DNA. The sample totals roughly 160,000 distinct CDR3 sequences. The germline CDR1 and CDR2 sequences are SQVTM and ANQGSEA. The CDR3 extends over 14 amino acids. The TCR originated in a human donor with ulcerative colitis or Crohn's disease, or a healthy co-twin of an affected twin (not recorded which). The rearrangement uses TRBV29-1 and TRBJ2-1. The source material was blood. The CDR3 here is CSVEGVGLYNEQFF.